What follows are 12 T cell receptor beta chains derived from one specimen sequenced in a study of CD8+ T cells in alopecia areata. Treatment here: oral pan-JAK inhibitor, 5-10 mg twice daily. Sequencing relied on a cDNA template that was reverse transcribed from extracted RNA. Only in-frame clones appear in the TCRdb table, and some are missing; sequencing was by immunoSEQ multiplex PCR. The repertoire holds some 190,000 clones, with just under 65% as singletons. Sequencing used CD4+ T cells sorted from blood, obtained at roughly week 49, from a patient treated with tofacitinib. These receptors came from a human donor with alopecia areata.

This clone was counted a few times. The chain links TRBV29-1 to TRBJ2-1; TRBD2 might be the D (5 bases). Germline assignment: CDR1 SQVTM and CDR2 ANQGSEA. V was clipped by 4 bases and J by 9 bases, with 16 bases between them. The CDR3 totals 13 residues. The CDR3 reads CSVGEVRGGEQFF. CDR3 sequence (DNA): TGCAGCGTTGGCGAGGTCCGGGGTGGTGAGCAGTTCTTC.

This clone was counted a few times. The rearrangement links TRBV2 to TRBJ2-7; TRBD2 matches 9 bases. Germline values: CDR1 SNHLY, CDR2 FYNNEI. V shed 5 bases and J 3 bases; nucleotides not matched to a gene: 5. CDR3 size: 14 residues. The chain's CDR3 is CASSPRLADYEQYF. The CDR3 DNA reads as TGTGCCAGCAGTCCCCGACTAGCGGACTACGAGCAGTACTTC. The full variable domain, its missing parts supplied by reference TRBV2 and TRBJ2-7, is EPEVTQTPSHQVTQMGQEVILRCVPISNHLYFYWYRQILGQKVEFLVSFYNNEISEKSEIFDDQFSVERPDGSNFTLKIRSTKLEDSAMYFCASSPRLADYEQYFGPGTRLTVT.

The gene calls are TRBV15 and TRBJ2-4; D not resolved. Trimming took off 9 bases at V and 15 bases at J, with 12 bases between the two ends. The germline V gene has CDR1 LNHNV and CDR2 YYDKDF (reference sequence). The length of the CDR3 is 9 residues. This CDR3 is CATARFPYF. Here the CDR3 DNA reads TGTGCCACAGCCCGCTTTCCGTACTTC. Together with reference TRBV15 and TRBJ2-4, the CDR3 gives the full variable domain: DAMVIQNPRYQVTQFGKPVTLSCSQTLNHNVMYWYQQKSSQAPKLLFHYYDKDFNNEADTPDNFQSRRPNTSFCFLDIRSPGLGDTAMYLCATARFPYFGAGTRLSVL.

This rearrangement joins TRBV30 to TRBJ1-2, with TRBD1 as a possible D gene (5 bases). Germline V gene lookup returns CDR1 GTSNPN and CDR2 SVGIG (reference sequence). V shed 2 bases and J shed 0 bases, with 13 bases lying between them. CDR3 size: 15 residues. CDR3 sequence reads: CAWSTYTGANYGYTF. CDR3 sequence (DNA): TGTGCCTGGAGTACATACACAGGAGCTAACTATGGCTACACCTTC.

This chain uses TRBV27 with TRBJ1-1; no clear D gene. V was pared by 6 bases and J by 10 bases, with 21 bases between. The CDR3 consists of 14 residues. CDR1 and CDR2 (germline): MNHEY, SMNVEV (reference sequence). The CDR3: CASSPNGGRFGAFF. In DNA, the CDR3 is TGTGCCAGCAGCCCCAACGGAGGTAGGTTTGGAGCTTTCTTT.

The CDR3 sequence is CATSTGASGNEQFF. DNA of the CDR3: TGTGCCACCAGCACCGGGGCCTCTGGGAATGAGCAGTTCTTC. The rearrangement links TRBV15 to TRBJ2-1; the D gene could be TRBD1 or TRBD2 (5 bases each). The CDR3 is 14 residues long. Germline V CDR1 and CDR2: LNHNV, YYDKDF (reference sequence). V was cut by 4 bases and J by 7 bases, with 14 bases left in between.

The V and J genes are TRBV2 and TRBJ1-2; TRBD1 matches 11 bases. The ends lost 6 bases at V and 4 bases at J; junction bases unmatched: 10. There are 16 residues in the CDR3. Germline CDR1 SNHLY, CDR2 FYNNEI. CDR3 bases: TGTGCCAGCAGAGACGGGACAGGGGGTACCTTCTATGGCTACACCTTC. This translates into CASRDGTGGTFYGYTF.

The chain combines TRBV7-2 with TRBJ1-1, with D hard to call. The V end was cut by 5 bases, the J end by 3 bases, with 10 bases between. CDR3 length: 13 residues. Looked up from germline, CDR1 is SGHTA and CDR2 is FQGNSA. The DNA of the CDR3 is TGTGCCAGCAGCCGAGGTAAAGACACTGAAGCTTTCTTT. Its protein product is CASSRGKDTEAFF.

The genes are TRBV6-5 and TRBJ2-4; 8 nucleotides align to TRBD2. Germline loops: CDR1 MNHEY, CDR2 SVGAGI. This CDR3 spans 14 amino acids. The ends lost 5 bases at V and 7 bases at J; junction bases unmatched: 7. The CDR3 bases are TGTGCCAGCAGTGACCGGACTAGCCTTAACATTCAGTACTTC. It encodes CASSDRTSLNIQYF.

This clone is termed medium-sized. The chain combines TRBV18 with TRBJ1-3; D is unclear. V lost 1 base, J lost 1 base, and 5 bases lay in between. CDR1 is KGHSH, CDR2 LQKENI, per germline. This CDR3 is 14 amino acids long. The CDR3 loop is CASSPLASGNTIYF. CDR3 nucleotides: TGTGCCAGCTCACCACTGGCTTCTGGAAACACCATATATTTT.

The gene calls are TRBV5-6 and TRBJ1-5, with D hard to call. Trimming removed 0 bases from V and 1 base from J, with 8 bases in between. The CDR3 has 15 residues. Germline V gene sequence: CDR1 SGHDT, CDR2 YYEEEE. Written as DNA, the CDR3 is TGTGCCAGCAGCTTGGGACGCCTAAGCAATCAGCCCCAGCATTTT. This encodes CASSLGRLSNQPQHF. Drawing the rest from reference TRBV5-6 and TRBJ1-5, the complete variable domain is DAGVTQSPTHLIKTRGQQVTLRCSPKSGHDTVSWYQQALGQGPQFIFQYYEEEERQRGNFPDRFSGHQFPNYSSELNVNALLLGDSALYLCASSLGRLSNQPQHFGDGTRLSIL.

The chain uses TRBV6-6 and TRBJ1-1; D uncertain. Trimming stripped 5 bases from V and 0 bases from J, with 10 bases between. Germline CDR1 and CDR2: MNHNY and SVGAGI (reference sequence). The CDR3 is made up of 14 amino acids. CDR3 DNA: TGTGCCAGCAGTGGTCCGGGGTTGAACACTGAAGCTTTCTTT. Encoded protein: CASSGPGLNTEAFF.